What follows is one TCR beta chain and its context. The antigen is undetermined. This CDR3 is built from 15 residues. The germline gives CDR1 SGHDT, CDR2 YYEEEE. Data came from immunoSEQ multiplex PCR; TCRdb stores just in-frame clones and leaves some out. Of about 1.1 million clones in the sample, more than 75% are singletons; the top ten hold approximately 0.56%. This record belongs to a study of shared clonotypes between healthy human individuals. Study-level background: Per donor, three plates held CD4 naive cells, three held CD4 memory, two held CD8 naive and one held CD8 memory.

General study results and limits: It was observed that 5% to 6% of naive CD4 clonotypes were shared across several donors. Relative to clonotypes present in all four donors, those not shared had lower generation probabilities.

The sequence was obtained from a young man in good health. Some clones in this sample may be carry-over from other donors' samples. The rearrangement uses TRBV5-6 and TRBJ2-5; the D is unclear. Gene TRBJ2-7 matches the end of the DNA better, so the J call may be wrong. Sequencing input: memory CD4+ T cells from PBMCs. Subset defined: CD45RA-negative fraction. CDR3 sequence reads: CASSFRKGLSYEQYF. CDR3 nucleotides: TGTGCCAGCAGCTTTCGAAAAGGGCTGTCCTACGAGCAGTACTTC.